What follows are 27 T cell receptor beta chains derived from one specimen sequenced in a study of cytomegalovirus exposure and HLA in healthy donors. This PCR relied on a set of 60 Vbeta primers and 13 Jbeta primers. TCRdb's copy holds only in-frame clones and misses some; the assay was immunoSEQ multiplex PCR. The sample yields around 160,000 clones, approximately 78% seen once. Sequencing was performed on PBMCs. The receptors originated from a man aged 35-49 years in good health and CMV-seropositive.

This chain uses TRBV27 with TRBJ1-5; D is unclear. The CDR3 has 14 residues. Trimming pared 6 bases from V and 6 bases from J, leaving 15 bases between. Germline lookup yields CDR1 MNHEY and CDR2 SMNVEV (reference sequence). The chain's CDR3 is CASRSDPSGQPQHF. Here the CDR3 DNA reads TGTGCCAGCAGGAGTGACCCGTCAGGTCAGCCCCAGCATTTT.

The V call is TRBV28, the J call TRBJ1-5; D is undetermined. V was pared by 2 bases and J by 0 bases, with 8 bases between. Looked up from germline, CDR1 is MDHEN and CDR2 is SYDVKM. The CDR3 contains 15 residues. The CDR3 sequence is CASSLTGYSNQPQHF. CDR3 sequence (DNA): TGTGCCAGCAGTTTAACCGGTTATAGCAATCAGCCCCAGCATTTT.

CDR3 sequence (DNA): TGTGCCAGCAGCCTAGAATCCCTCGAGCAGTACTTC. Translation: CASSLESLEQYF. The V gene is TRBV7-9, the J gene TRBJ2-5; no clear D gene. The last part of the DNA fits TRBJ2-7 better; the J call may be wrong. CDR3 length equals 12 residues. Germline CDR1 is SEHNR and CDR2 is FQNEAQ (reference sequence).

This chain links TRBV25-1 with TRBJ1-2; TRBD1 matches 7 bases. Trimming took 1 base from V and 3 from J; bases not matched to a gene: 5. The germline V gene encodes CDR1 MGHDK and CDR2 SYGVNS. This CDR3 is 15 amino acids long. The CDR3 loop is CASSESGRGDYGYTF. CDR3 DNA: TGTGCCAGCAGTGAATCGGGCAGGGGGGACTATGGCTACACCTTC.

V and J are TRBV19 and TRBJ2-6, with a weak D call TRBD1 (6 bases). The CDR3 is made up of 17 amino acids. Trimming cost V 3 bases and J 0 bases, with 12 bases left between them. CDR1 is LNHDA and CDR2 is SQIVND in the germline V gene (reference sequence). The CDR3 protein is CASSMRTASSGANVLTF. The CDR3 DNA reads TGTGCCAGTAGTATGAGGACAGCCAGCTCTGGGGCCAACGTCCTGACTTTC.

The chain uses TRBV5-5 and TRBJ1-4; 12 bases are shared with TRBD1. J was trimmed by 8 bases and V by 1 base; bases with no gene match: 3. The CDR3 has 15 amino acids. Germline-derived CDR1 and CDR2 are SGHKS and YYEKEE (reference sequence). Written as DNA, the CDR3 is TGTGCCAGCAGCTTGTTAGGGACAGGGGGCGAAAAACTGTTTTTT. It is translated as CASSLLGTGGEKLFF.

This chain connects TRBV19 to TRBJ2-1, with 14 nucleotides matching TRBD2. Germline trimming cut 6 bases from V and 1 base from J; bases unmatched to any gene: 2. The CDR3 totals 16 residues. Germline V lookup: CDR1 LNHDA, CDR2 SQIVND (reference sequence). The CDR3 region has the DNA TGTGCCAGTAGCGGACTAGCGGGGGGTTCCTACAATGAGCAGTTCTTC. Protein product: CASSGLAGGSYNEQFF.

This chain connects TRBV6-6 to TRBJ1-2, with a possible D match to TRBD1 (6 bases). Trimming pared 5 bases from V and 0 bases from J, leaving 16 bases between. The germline V gene encodes CDR1 MNHNY and CDR2 SVGAGI (reference sequence). The CDR3 loop spans 16 amino acids. CDR3 bases: TGTGCCAGCAGTCCCCCCCGGGACAACACTAACTATGGCTACACCTTC. This translates into CASSPPRDNTNYGYTF.

This chain links TRBV27 with TRBJ2-1; TRBD2 matches at 12 bases. This CDR3 region has 16 residues. Germline CDR1 and CDR2: MNHEY and SMNVEV (reference sequence). The V and J ends lost 4 bases and 6 bases, in that order; junction bases with no gene match: 7. CDR3 protein: CASSSPRLAGANEQFF. In DNA, the CDR3 is TGTGCCAGCAGTTCCCCAAGACTAGCGGGAGCCAATGAGCAGTTCTTC.

The chain couples TRBV7-8 to TRBJ2-5; TRBD2 might be the D (6 bases). Germline CDR1 and CDR2: SGHVS and FQNEAQ. The V end lost 5 bases, the J end lost 13 bases, and 17 bases lay between the germline ends. The CDR3 runs 12 residues. CDR3 nucleotides: TGTGCCAGCAGCGTACCTCTGGGACTGGCGTACTTC. This encodes CASSVPLGLAYF.

The V gene is TRBV5-4, the J gene TRBJ2-3; tentatively, D is TRBD1 (6 bases). Germline V CDR1 and CDR2: SGHNT, YYREEE (reference sequence). V was pared by 0 bases and J by 5 bases, with 10 bases between. The CDR3 has 14 amino acids. CDR3 bases: TGTGCCAGCAGCTTGGAGGAAGGGGGAGATACGCAGTATTTT. Protein product: CASSLEEGGDTQYF.

This rearrangement joins TRBV15 to TRBJ2-5; 7 nucleotides line up with TRBD2. After removal of 1 base from V and 4 bases from J, the junction contained 15 bases not matched to a gene. CDR1 LNHNV and CDR2 YYDKDF come from the germline V gene (reference sequence). The CDR3 is 18 amino acids. This CDR3 is CATSRGFGPGGKGETQYF. As DNA, the CDR3 is TGTGCCACCAGCAGAGGGTTTGGGCCGGGAGGAAAGGGAGAGACCCAGTACTTC.

The chain has TRBV9 and TRBJ2-1; the D gene is possibly TRBD1 (7 bases). In germline, CDR1 is SGDLS, CDR2 YYNGEE. The CDR3 consists of 13 residues. The germline V and J ends were trimmed by 2 bases and 8 bases, with 11 bases remaining between them. CDR3 nucleotides: TGTGCCAGCAGCGTCAGGGGGGTCGATGAGCAGTTCTTC. Protein product: CASSVRGVDEQFF.

This sequence joins TRBV29-1 and TRBJ2-1, with a weak D call TRBD2 (6 bases). In germline, CDR1 is SQVTM, CDR2 ANQGSEA. Trimming took 7 bases from V and 10 from J, leaving 17 bases between them. This CDR3 is built from 12 residues. The CDR3 loop reads CSAATGVLEQFF. CDR3 DNA sequence: TGCAGCGCCGCGACGGGGGTTTTGGAGCAGTTCTTC.

This clone was counted only a few times. The CDR3 region has the DNA TGTGCCAGTAGTATAGCCGGGAGTGATGAGCAGTTCTTC. Amino acid sequence: CASSIAGSDEQFF. J is TRBJ2-1 and V is TRBV19; TRBD2 is a possible D gene (6 bases). Germline V gives CDR1 LNHDA, CDR2 SQIVND (reference sequence). The CDR3 runs 13 residues. V was shortened by 1 base and J by 8 bases, with 9 bases between the two germline ends.

This sequence joins TRBV5-6 and TRBJ2-5, with D perhaps matching TRBD2 (5 bases). CDR1 and CDR2 (germline): SGHDT, YYEEEE. The V end was cut by 3 bases, the J end by 1 base, with 7 bases between. The CDR3 contains 13 residues. The CDR3 bases are TGTGCCAGCAGCTGGAGGACCCAAGAGACCCAGTACTTC. It yields the protein CASSWRTQETQYF.

This chain connects TRBV25-1 to TRBJ1-2; TRBD1 agrees at 8 bases. V was clipped by 6 bases and J by 1 base; unmatched bases: 10. The CDR3 has 16 residues. Germline CDR1 MGHDK, CDR2 SYGVNS. In nucleotides, the CDR3 is TGTGCCAGCAGCCCGGGACAGGCGTATTTTAACTATGGCTACACCTTC. As protein: CASSPGQAYFNYGYTF.

V and J are TRBV19 and TRBJ2-3; 12 bases are shared with TRBD2. There are 16 residues in the CDR3. Germline V gives CDR1 LNHDA, CDR2 SQIVND (reference sequence). J gave up 6 bases and V 3 bases, and 7 bases lay outside the gene matches. In DNA form, the CDR3 reads TGTGCCAGTAGTATGGCACTAGCGGGAGGTCGGGATACGCAGTATTTT. Translated: CASSMALAGGRDTQYF.

V gene TRBV29-1 combines with J gene TRBJ1-1; D is unresolved. The CDR3 has 14 amino acids. CDR1 is SQVTM and CDR2 is ANQGSEA in the germline V gene. V lost 4 bases, J lost 1 base, and 13 bases lay in between. The DNA for the CDR3 is TGCAGCGTTGGGTCGGTGGGAGCGAACACTGAAGCTTTCTTT. Its protein is CSVGSVGANTEAFF. Supplemented by reference TRBV29-1 and TRBJ1-1, the full variable domain reads SAVISQKPSRDICQRGTSLTIQCQVDSQVTMMFWYRQQPGQSLTLIATANQGSEATYESGFVIDKFPISRPNLTFSTLTVSNMSPEDSSIYLCSVGSVGANTEAFFGQGTRLTVV.

J is TRBJ1-1 and V is TRBV19; D remains unclear. The CDR3 sequence is 17 residues long. Trimming shortened V by 1 base and J by 1 base, and 16 bases separated the two germline ends. The V gene's germline CDR1 is LNHDA and CDR2 SQIVND (reference sequence). The CDR3 protein is CASSIAVPGDQNTEAFF. CDR3 bases: TGTGCCAGTAGTATAGCGGTGCCCGGGGATCAGAACACTGAAGCTTTCTTT.

The sample holds a few counts of this clone. The gene calls are TRBV11-2 and TRBJ1-3, with 8 bases that match TRBD1. The CDR3 totals 14 residues. V trimming: 5 bases; J trimming: 4 bases; junction bases outside the gene matches: 4. Germline V gene sequence: CDR1 SGHAT, CDR2 FQNNGV. The CDR3 sequence is CASSPTGGGNTIYF. CDR3 nucleotide sequence: TGTGCCAGCAGCCCAACAGGGGGAGGAAACACCATATATTTT.

The rearrangement links TRBV28 to TRBJ2-7; 9 positions agree with TRBD1. The V and J ends lost 2 bases and 8 bases, in that order; junction bases with no gene match: 7. Looked up from germline, CDR1 is MDHEN and CDR2 is SYDVKM. This CDR3 region has 14 residues. The CDR3 coding sequence is TGTGCCAGCAGTTTAGGTCCGGACAGGGGTAAGCAGTACTTC. Encoded protein: CASSLGPDRGKQYF.

For this clone: A read error may produce the germline difference seen at one junction end. The chain has TRBV7-9 and TRBJ1-2, with D possibly TRBD1 on 6 matching bases. The length of the CDR3 is 14 residues. CDR1 is SEHNR and CDR2 is FQNEAQ in the germline V gene (reference sequence). CDR3 nucleotides: TGTTCCAGCAGGGGAGGTGCCGGGAACGATGGCTACACCTTC. Translated: CSSRGGAGNDGYTF.

Points on this clone: In the same sample, other DNA sequences code for this CDR3. The CDR3, as DNA: TGTGCCAGCAGCCAAACAGACAGGGGCACTGAAGCTTTCTTT. Its translation is CASSQTDRGTEAFF. The V gene is TRBV4-2, the J gene TRBJ1-1, with 8 bases aligning to TRBD1. Unmatched junction bases numbered 3, after V lost 2 bases and J lost 4 bases. The V gene's germline CDR1 is LGHNA and CDR2 YNFKEQ. The CDR3 is 14 amino acids.

This clone was counted between two and nine times. The chain joins TRBV6-5 to TRBJ2-1; D is possibly TRBD1 (6 bases). Trimming removed 4 bases at V and 4 bases at J, with 14 bases between. Germline V CDR1 and CDR2: MNHEY, SVGAGI. This CDR3 region has 15 residues. The CDR3, as DNA: TGTGCCAGCAGTTCGGACAGAAGGGTATACAATGAGCAGTTCTTC. As protein: CASSSDRRVYNEQFF.

The chain employs TRBV11-2 and TRBJ2-7; D uncertain. The ends were cut back, 1 base at V and 6 bases at J, with 13 bases in the middle. The CDR3 runs to 14 residues. In germline, CDR1 is SGHAT, CDR2 FQNNGV. The CDR3 DNA sequence: TGTGCCAGCAGCTTAGTTCTAGAAATGAGCGAGCAGTACTTC. Amino acid sequence: CASSLVLEMSEQYF.

V and J are TRBV7-9 and TRBJ2-7; D is possibly TRBD2 (5 bases). V lost 6 bases and J lost 2, with 26 bases in between. CDR1 and CDR2 from the germline V gene are SEHNR and FQNEAQ (reference sequence). The CDR3 spans 18 residues. The CDR3 region is CASRPFRSGTKTTYEQYF. The DNA of the CDR3 is TGTGCCAGCAGGCCTTTTAGGAGCGGAACGAAAACAACCTACGAGCAGTACTTC. Together with reference TRBV7-9 and TRBJ2-7, the CDR3 gives the full variable domain: DTGVSQNPRHKITKRGQNVTFRCDPISEHNRLYWYRQTLGQGPEFLTYFQNEAQLEKSRLLSDRFSAERPKGSFSTLEIQRTEQGDSAMYLCASRPFRSGTKTTYEQYFGPGTRLTVT.